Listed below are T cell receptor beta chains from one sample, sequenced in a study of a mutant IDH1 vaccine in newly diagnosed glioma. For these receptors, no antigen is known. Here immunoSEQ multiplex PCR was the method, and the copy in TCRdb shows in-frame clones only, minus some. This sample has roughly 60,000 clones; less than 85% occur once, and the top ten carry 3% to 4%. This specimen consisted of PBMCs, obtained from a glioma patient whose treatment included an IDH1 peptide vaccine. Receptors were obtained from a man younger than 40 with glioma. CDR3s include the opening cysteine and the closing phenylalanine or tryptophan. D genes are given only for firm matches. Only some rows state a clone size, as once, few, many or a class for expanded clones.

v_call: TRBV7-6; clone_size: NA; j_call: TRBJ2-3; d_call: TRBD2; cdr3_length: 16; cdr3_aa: CASSLRLAASTDTQYF; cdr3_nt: TGTGCCAGCAGCCTAAGACTAGCGGCTAGCACAGATACGCAGTATTTT
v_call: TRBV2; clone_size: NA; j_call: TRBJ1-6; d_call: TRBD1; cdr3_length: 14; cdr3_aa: CASSAGQGLIALRF; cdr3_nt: TGTGCCAGCAGTGCGGGACAGGGCTTGATCGCCCTCCGCTTT
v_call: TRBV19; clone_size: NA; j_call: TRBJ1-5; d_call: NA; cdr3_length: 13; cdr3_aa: CASSIRVNQPQHF; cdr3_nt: TGTGCCAGTAGTATACGGGTCAATCAGCCCCAGCATTTT
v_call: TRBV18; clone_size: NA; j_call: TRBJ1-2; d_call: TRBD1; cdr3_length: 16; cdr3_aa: CASSPAGGSSNYGYTF; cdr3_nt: TGTGCCAGCTCACCCGCAGGGGGAAGCTCTAACTATGGCTACACCTTC
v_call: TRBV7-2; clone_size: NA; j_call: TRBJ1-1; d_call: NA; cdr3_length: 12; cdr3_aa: CASSLSYTEAFF; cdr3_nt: TGTGCCAGCAGTCTTTCTTACACTGAAGCTTTCTTT
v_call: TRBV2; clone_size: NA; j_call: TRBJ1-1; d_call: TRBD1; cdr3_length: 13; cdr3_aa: CASMLQRDSQAFF; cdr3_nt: TGTGCCAGCATGCTTCAAAGGGACAGTCAAGCTTTCTTT
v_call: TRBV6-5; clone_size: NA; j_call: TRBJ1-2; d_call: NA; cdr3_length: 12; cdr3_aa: CASSYGDYGYTF; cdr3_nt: TGTGCCAGCAGTTACGGGGACTATGGCTACACCTTC
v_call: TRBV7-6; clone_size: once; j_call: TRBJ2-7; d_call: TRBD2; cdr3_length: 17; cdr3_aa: CASSPRRLASGRAEQYF; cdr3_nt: TGTGCCAGCAGCCCCAGAAGGCTAGCGAGCGGGAGGGCCGAGCAGTACTTC
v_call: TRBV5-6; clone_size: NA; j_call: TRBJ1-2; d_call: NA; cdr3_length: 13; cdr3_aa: CASSFRRIYGYTF; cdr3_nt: TGTGCCAGCAGCTTTCGACGTATCTATGGCTACACCTTC
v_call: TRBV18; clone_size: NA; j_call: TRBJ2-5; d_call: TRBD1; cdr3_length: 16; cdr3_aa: CASSRRTGMFSETQYF; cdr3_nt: TGTGCCAGCTCACGGAGGACAGGGATGTTTTCAGAGACCCAGTACTTC
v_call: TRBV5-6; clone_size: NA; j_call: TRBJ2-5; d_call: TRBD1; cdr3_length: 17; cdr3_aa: CASSFVVTGGAGETQYF; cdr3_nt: TGTGCCAGCAGCTTTGTTGTGACAGGGGGCGCGGGGGAGACCCAGTACTTC
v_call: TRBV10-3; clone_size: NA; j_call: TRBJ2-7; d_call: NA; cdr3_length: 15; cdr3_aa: CAISESADRAYEQYF; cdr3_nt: TGTGCCATCAGTGAGTCAGCGGACAGAGCCTACGAGCAGTACTTC
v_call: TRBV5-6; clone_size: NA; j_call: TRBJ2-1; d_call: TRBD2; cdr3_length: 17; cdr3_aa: CASSVPSGGISYNEQFF; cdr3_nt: TGTGCCAGCAGCGTTCCTAGCGGGGGGATATCCTACAATGAGCAGTTCTTC
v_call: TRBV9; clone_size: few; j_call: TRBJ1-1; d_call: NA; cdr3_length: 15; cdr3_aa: CASSGGEGWNTEAFF; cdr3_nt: TGTGCCAGCAGCGGAGGGGAGGGGTGGAACACTGAAGCTTTCTTT
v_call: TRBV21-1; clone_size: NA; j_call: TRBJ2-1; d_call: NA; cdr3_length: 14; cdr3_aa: CATREEDDYNEQFF; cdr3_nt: TGTGCCACCCGGGAGGAGGACGACTACAATGAGCAGTTCTTC
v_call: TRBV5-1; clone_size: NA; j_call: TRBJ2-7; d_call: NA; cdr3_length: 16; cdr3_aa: CASSLGGSLGSYEQYF; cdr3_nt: TGCGCCAGCAGCTTGGGAGGCAGTCTAGGCTCCTACGAGCAGTACTTC
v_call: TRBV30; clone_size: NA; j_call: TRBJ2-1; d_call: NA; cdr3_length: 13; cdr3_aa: CAWSVRGKDEQFF; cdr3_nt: TGTGCCTGGAGTGTTCGGGGGAAAGATGAGCAGTTCTTC
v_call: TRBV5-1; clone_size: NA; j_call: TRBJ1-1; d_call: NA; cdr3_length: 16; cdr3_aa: CASSFPEVGGDTEAFF; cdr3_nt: TGCGCCAGCAGCTTCCCGGAGGTAGGAGGGGACACTGAAGCTTTCTTT
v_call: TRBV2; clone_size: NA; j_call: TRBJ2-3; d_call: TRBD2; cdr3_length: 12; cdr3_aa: CASSPRRTSQYF; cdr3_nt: TGTGCCAGCAGTCCCCGAAGGACTAGCCAGTATTTT
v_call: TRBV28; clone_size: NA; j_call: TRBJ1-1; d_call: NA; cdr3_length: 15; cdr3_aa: CASSPPVSMNTEAFF; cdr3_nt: TGTGCCAGCAGTCCACCGGTATCCATGAACACTGAAGCTTTCTTT
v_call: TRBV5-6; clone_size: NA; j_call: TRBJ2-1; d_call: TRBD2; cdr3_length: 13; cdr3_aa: CASSPGTSGEQFF; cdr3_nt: TGTGCCAGCAGCCCGGGGACTAGCGGTGAGCAGTTCTTC
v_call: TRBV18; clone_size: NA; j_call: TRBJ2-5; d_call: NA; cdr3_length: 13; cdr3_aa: CASSPDFQETQYF; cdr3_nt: TGTGCCAGCTCACCAGACTTCCAAGAGACCCAGTACTTC
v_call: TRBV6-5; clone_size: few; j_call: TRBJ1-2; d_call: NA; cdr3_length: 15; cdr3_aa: CASSYGVGSNYGYTF; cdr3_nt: TGTGCCAGCAGTTACGGGGTGGGTTCTAACTATGGCTACACCTTC
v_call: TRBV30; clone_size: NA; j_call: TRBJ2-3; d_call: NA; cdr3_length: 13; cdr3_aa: CAWRDGGTDTQYF; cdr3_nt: TGTGCCTGGAGGGATGGAGGCACAGATACGCAGTATTTT
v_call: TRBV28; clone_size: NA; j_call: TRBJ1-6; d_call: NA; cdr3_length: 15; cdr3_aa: CASSLTGLNNSPLHF; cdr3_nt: TGTGCCAGCAGTTTGACGGGGCTCAATAATTCACCCCTCCACTTT
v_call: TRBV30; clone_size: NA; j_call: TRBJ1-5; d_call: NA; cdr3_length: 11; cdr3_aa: CTWGLGQPQHF; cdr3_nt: TGTACCTGGGGGTTGGGTCAGCCCCAGCATTTT
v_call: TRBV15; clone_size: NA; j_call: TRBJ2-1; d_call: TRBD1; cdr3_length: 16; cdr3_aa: CATSRYGQGAGNEQFF; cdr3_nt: TGTGCCACCAGCAGATACGGACAGGGGGCGGGAAATGAGCAGTTCTTC
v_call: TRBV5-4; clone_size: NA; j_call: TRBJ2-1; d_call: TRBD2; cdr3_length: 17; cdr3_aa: CASSHQIPGLLYNEQFF; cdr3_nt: TGTGCCAGCAGCCACCAGATCCCGGGACTACTATACAATGAGCAGTTCTTC
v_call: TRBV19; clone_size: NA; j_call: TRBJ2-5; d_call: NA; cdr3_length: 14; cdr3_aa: CASSNGGQVEEQYF; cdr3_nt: TGTGCCAGTAGTAACGGGGGGCAGGTGGAAGAGCAGTACTTC
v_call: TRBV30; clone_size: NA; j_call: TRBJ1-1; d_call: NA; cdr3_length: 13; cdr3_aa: CAWTVGARAEAFF; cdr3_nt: TGTGCCTGGACTGTAGGGGCCCGCGCTGAGGCTTTCTTT
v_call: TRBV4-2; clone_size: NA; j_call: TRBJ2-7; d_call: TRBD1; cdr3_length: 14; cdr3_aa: CASSLQGKGYEQYF; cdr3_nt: TGTGCCAGCAGTCTACAGGGGAAAGGGTACGAGCAGTACTTC
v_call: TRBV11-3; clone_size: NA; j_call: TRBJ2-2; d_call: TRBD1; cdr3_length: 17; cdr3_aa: CASSPFPGQENTGELFF; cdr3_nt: TGTGCCAGCAGCCCGTTCCCGGGACAGGAGAACACCGGGGAGCTGTTTTTT
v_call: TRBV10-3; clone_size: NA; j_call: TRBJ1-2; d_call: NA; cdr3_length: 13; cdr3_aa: CAIRDRGNYGYTF; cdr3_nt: TGTGCCATCAGGGACCGAGGAAACTATGGCTACACCTTC
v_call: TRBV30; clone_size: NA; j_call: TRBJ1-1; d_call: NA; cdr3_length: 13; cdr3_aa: CAWGYTKDTEAFF; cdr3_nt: TGTGCCTGGGGTTACACGAAGGACACTGAAGCTTTCTTT
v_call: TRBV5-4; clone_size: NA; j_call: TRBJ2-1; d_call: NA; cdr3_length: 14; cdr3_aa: CASSFPRVDNEQFF; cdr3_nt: TGTGCCAGCAGCTTCCCTCGCGTCGACAATGAGCAGTTCTTC
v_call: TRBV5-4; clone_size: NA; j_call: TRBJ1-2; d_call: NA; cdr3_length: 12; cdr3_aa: CASSLLTYGYTF; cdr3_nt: TGTGCCAGCAGCTTACTTACCTATGGCTACACCTTC
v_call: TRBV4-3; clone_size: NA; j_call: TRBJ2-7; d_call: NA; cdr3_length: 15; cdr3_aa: CASSQGWAGDYEQYF; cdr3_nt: TGCGCCAGCAGCCAAGGCTGGGCAGGAGATTACGAGCAGTACTTC
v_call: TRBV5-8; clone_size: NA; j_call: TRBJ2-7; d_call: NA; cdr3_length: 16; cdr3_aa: CASSLGIQGGSYEQYF; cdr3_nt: TGTGCCAGCAGCTTGGGGATCCAGGGGGGTTCCTACGAGCAGTACTTC
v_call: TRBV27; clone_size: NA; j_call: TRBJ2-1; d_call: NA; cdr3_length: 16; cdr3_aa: CASSLSGAEGYNEQFF; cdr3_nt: TGTGCCAGCAGTTTATCGGGGGCTGAGGGCTACAATGAGCAGTTCTTC
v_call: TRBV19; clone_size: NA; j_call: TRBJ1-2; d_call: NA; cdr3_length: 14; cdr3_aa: CASSIQGAGYGYTF; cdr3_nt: TGTGCCAGTAGTATACAAGGCGCAGGCTATGGCTACACCTTC
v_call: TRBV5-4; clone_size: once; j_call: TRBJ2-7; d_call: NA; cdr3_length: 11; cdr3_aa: CASSFSNEQYF; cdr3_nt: TGTGCCAGCAGCTTTAGCAACGAGCAGTACTTC
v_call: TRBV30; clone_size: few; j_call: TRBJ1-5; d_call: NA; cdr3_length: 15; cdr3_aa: CAWREDSLSNQPQHF; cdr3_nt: TGTGCCTGGAGGGAGGATTCCCTTAGCAATCAGCCCCAGCATTTT
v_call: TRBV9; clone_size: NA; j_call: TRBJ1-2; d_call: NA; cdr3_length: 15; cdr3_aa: CASNPGGRTNYGYTF; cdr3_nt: TGTGCCAGCAACCCTGGGGGACGGACTAACTATGGCTACACCTTC
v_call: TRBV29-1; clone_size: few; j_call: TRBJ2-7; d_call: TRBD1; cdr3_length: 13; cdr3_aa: CSVGTGESYEQYF; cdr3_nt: TGCAGCGTAGGGACAGGGGAGTCCTACGAGCAGTACTTC
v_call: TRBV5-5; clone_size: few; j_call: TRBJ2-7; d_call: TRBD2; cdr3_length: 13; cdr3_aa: CASRLAGTYEQYF; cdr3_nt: TGTGCCAGCAGACTAGCGGGAACCTACGAGCAGTACTTC
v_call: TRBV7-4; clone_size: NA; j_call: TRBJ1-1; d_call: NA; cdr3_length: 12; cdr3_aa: CASSLDVGEAFF; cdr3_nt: TGTGCCAGCAGCTTAGATGTGGGAGAAGCTTTCTTT
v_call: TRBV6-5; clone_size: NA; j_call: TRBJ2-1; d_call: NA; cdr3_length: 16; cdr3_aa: CASSYYTGSLYNEQFF; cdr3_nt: TGTGCCAGCAGTTACTATACAGGGTCTCTTTACAATGAGCAGTTCTTC
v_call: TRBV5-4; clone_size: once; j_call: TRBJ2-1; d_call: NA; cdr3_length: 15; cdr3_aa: CASLMDSDGGNEQFF; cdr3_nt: TGTGCCAGCCTCATGGACTCGGACGGGGGCAATGAGCAGTTCTTC
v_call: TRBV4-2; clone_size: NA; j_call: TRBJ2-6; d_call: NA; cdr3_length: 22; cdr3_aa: CASSPEGRIGTLFNGGANVLTF; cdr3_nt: TGTGCCAGCAGCCCCGAGGGTAGGATAGGGACACTCTTCAACGGGGGGGCCAACGTCCTGACTTTC
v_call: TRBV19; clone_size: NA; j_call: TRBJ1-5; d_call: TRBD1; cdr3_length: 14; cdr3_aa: CASSPGTGHQPQHF; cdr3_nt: TGTGCCAGTAGCCCGGGGACAGGGCATCAGCCCCAGCATTTT
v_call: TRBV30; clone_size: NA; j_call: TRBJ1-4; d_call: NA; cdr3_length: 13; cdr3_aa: CAWSAGTEEKLFF; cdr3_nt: TGTGCCTGGAGTGCAGGGACGGAAGAAAAACTGTTTTTT
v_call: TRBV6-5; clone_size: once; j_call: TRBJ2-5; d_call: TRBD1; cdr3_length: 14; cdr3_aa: CASSYSGTGGTQYF; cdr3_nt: TGTGCCAGCAGTTACTCGGGGACAGGGGGTACCCAGTACTTC
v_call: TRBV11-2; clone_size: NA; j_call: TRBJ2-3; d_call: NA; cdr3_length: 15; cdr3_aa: CASSPLRTGTDTQYF; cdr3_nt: TGTGCCAGCAGCCCACTTAGGACAGGCACAGATACGCAGTATTTT
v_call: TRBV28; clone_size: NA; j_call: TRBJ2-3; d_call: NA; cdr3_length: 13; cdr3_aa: CASRRTSTDTQYF; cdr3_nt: TGTGCCAGCAGGCGCACTAGCACAGATACGCAGTATTTT
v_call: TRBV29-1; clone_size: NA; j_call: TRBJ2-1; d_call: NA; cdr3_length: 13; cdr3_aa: CSVDGSSYNEQFF; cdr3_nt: TGCAGCGTTGATGGTAGCTCCTACAATGAGCAGTTCTTC
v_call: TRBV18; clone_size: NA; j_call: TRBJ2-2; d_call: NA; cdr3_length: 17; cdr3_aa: CASSPTYREINTGELFF; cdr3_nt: TGTGCCAGCTCGCCCACCTACAGGGAGATAAACACCGGGGAGCTGTTTTTT
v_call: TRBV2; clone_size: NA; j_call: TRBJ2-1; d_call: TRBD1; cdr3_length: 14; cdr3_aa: CASGRDRGNNEQFF; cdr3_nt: TGTGCCAGCGGGAGGGACAGGGGGAACAATGAGCAGTTCTTC